The sequence of this T cell receptor (beta chain) was determined in a study of cytomegalovirus exposure and HLA in healthy donors. Study findings and constraints: In a later analysis, TCR beta V- and J-gene trimming showed a link to a missense DCLRE1C variant. One later analysis reportedly identified an Asian-associated ancestry cluster that showed fewer N-insertions than the approximately 710-donor mean.

PCR was performed using 60 Vbeta and 13 Jbeta primers. Repertoires were generated with immunoSEQ multiplex PCR, while TCRdb's copy carries only in-frame clones and drops some. Found here are 200,000 to 250,000 clones, about 82% of them singletons; the top ten hold about 3.1%. This clone has just a few counts. Its antigen remains unknown. The CDR3 runs to 13 residues. The germline CDR1 and CDR2 sequences are SGHDN and FVKESK. With 1 base removed from V and 8 bases from J, the gap between germline ends came to 8 bases. The source is a young man in good health and CMV-seronegative. Material for sequencing was PBMCs. The chain employs TRBV14 and TRBJ1-4, with D uncertain. The CDR3 loop is CASSQVLSEKLFF. The CDR3 region has the DNA TGTGCCAGCAGCCAAGTTTTGTCAGAAAAACTGTTTTTT.